This TCR beta chain was sequenced in a study of T-cell memory formation after mild COVID-19. About the study: Largely, TCR clusters stayed within a single donor.

Study-wide results and limits: Among clones contracting day 15 to 85, CD4/CD8 was balanced, whereas later expanders leaned CD4+. Chiefly within CM and EM were the contracting CD4+ clones; CD8+ ones were within EMRA.

TCR alpha and TCR beta cDNA libraries carrying sample barcodes and UMIs came from 5'RACE with constant-segment primers. MiXCR, run by TCRdb on the 5' RACE reads, gives a single entry per CDR3 protein. The sample carries about 310,000 distinct CDR3 sequences, around a sixth recorded once. This clonotype has just a few counts. Its antigen is undetermined. The V gene's germline CDR1 is DFQATT and CDR2 SNEGSKA (reference sequence). V lost 0 bases and J 0 bases, leaving 17 bases between the germline ends. The CDR3 extends over 17 amino acids. The chain employs TRBV20-1 and TRBJ1-1; no definite D call. This TCR was recovered from a man in his late teens or twenties who had mild COVID-19 (a few samples of this study predate the infection). Cell type and time point are not known. Sequencing was done on a sample of PBMCs or a T cell subset sorted from them (not recorded which). CDR3 DNA: TGCAGTGCTAGAGATGGTGCCGGGCAGCCGATGAACACTGAAGCTTTCTTT. Amino acid sequence: CSARDGAGQPMNTEAFF.